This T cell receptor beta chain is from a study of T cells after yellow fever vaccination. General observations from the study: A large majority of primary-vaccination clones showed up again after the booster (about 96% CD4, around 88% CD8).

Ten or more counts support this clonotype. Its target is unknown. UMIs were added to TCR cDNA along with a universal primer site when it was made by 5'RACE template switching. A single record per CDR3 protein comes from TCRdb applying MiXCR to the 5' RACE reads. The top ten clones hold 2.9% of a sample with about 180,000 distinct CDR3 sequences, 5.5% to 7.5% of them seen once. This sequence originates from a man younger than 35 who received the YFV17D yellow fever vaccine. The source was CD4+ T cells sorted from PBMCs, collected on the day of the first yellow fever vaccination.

The CDR3 bases are TGTGCCAGCAGTTCCGGGGACAGAAATCAGCCCCAGCATTTT. Translated: CASSSGDRNQPQHF. The chain links TRBV5-6 to TRBJ1-5, with 7 positions matching TRBD1. Germline CDR1 is SGHDT and CDR2 is YYEEEE. J lost 4 bases, V lost 5 bases, and 6 bases had no gene match. The CDR3 extends over 14 amino acids. The full variable domain, in which reference TRBV5-6 and TRBJ1-5 provide the parts outside the CDR3, is DAGVTQSPTHLIKTRGQQVTLRCSPKSGHDTVSWYQQALGQGPQFIFQYYEEEERQRGNFPDRFSGHQFPNYSSELNVNALLLGDSALYLCASSSGDRNQPQHFGDGTRLSIL.